These 31 T cell receptor beta chains originate from one sample sequenced in a study of blood T cell repertoires in COVID-19 (dated by TCRdb to 2018 to 2020). Library method: the immunoSEQ multiplex PCR assay. TCRdb limited this immuneACCESS table to in-frame rearrangements with V and J called. A share of clones is missing; checked studies link under half to unresolved V genes, and the rest is unexplained. The sample table lists a few hundred thousand clones, 70% to 90% of them with a count of one. Around 7.5% of the sample rests with the top ten. Sequenced: peripheral blood. The origin of the receptors is a woman aged 55-70 years with COVID-19, enrolled during active disease.

The rearrangement uses TRBV10-1 and TRBJ2-7; TRBD1 agrees at 9 bases. The ends lost 5 bases at V and 6 bases at J; junction bases unmatched: 8. This CDR3 contains 14 residues. Germline loops: CDR1 WNHNN, CDR2 SYGVQD (reference sequence). CDR3 nucleotides: TGCGCCAGCAGTACCGGGACAGGGCGATCCGAGCAGTACTTC. As protein: CASSTGTGRSEQYF.

The table lists this clone with a count of one. V usage is TRBV3-1 (or the pseudogene TRBV3-2) and J usage is TRBJ1-6; TRBD1 matches at 7 bases. The germline gives CDR1 LGHDT, CDR2 YNNKEL (reference sequence). The junction had 5 bases not matched to a gene; V was cut back by 2 bases and J by 7 bases. This CDR3 has 15 residues. The CDR3 sequence is CASSQPLGQNSPLHF. CDR3 nucleotide sequence: TGTGCCAGCAGCCAACCCTTGGGACAGAATTCACCCCTCCACTTT.

The chain recombines TRBV19 with TRBJ1-2; 10 positions agree with TRBD1. Germline lookup yields CDR1 LNHDA and CDR2 SQIVND (reference sequence). Losses at the gene ends were 3 bases for V and 2 bases for J; bases not matched to a gene: 6. This CDR3 contains 16 residues. CDR3 sequence (DNA): TGTGCCAGTAGTATCTCCGGGACAGGGGCAAACTATGGCTACACCTTC. Protein sequence: CASSISGTGANYGYTF.

This clone was picked up one time. The gene calls are TRBV11-2 and TRBJ2-3, with 8 bases aligning to TRBD1. Trimming at V came to 1 base and at J to 5 bases, leaving 8 bases not matched to a gene. The germline V gene encodes CDR1 SGHAT and CDR2 FQNNGV. The CDR3 is 16 amino acids. The CDR3 reads CASSLGNAGGIDTQYF. DNA for the CDR3: TGTGCCAGCAGCTTAGGCAATGCAGGGGGCATAGATACGCAGTATTTT.

The chain recombines TRBV9 with TRBJ1-1; the match to TRBD1 covers 7 bases. The V gene's germline CDR1 is SGDLS and CDR2 YYNGEE. With 1 base clipped from V and 4 bases from J, the junction kept 4 bases outside the gene matches. CDR3 length equals 14 residues. CDR3 sequence reads: CASSVLTGSTEAFF. In DNA, the CDR3 is TGTGCCAGCAGCGTATTGACAGGGTCCACTGAAGCTTTCTTT.

The V gene is TRBV6-1, the J gene TRBJ1-5, with a possible D match to TRBD1 (5 bases). Looked up from germline, CDR1 is MNHNS and CDR2 is SASEGT. This CDR3 region has 15 residues. V shed 1 base and J shed 7 bases, with 14 bases lying between them. The CDR3 DNA is TGTGCCAGCAGTGAAGAAGGGGCAGGGTGGCAGCCCCAGCATTTT. Amino acid sequence: CASSEEGAGWQPQHF.

The chain combines TRBV2 with TRBJ1-4; 10 positions agree with TRBD1. V lost 2 bases, J lost 7 bases, and 7 bases stayed unmatched. The CDR3 loop spans 16 amino acids. Per the germline V gene, CDR1 is SNHLY and CDR2 is FYNNEI. Written as DNA, the CDR3 is TGTGCCAGCAGTGAAAGGTGGACAGGGGGGTTTGAAAAACTGTTTTTT. Translated, it gives CASSERWTGGFEKLFF.

The J gene is TRBJ2-1, the V gene TRBV7-9; 9 nucleotides agree with TRBD1. The germline gives CDR1 SEHNR, CDR2 FQNEAQ (reference sequence). CDR3 length equals 12 residues. V was clipped by 4 bases and J by 16 bases; unmatched bases: 8. The chain's CDR3 is CASSSTGGDYFF. The CDR3 region has the DNA TGTGCCAGCAGCTCGACAGGGGGGGATTACTTCTTC.

The CDR3 sequence: CASSVGLGTETYEQYF. CDR3 nucleotide sequence: TGTGCCAGCAGCGTAGGTCTAGGGACAGAAACCTACGAGCAGTACTTC. The chain links TRBV9 to TRBJ2-7, with 7 bases identical to TRBD1. V was pared by 0 bases and J by 2 bases, with 8 bases of the junction left unmatched. Germline lookup yields CDR1 SGDLS and CDR2 YYNGEE. The CDR3 runs to 16 residues.

This chain connects TRBV6-5 to TRBJ2-7; 7 bases are shared with TRBD1. This CDR3 is 15 amino acids long. Germline V gene data show CDR1 as MNHEY and CDR2 as SVGAGI. V was pared by 7 bases and J by 2 bases, with 11 bases of the junction left unmatched. CDR3 bases: TGTGCCAGCAAAATTACAGGGGTCTCAGCCTACGAGCAGTACTTC. Protein sequence: CASKITGVSAYEQYF.

V and J are TRBV24-1 and TRBJ2-3; 9 nucleotides match TRBD1. V was pared by 4 bases and J by 6 bases, with 10 bases of the junction left unmatched. CDR3 length equals 16 residues. The germline V gene has CDR1 KGHDR and CDR2 SFDVKD. The CDR3 coding sequence is TGTGCCACCAGTGACATAGCCGGGACAGGGCCGGATACGCAGTATTTT. Protein product: CATSDIAGTGPDTQYF.

This chain connects TRBV12-1 to TRBJ2-1; the listed D gene, TRBD1, was not tested against the DNA. TRBV12-1 represents a pseudogene. The CDR3 spans 17 residues. The CDR3 coding sequence is TGTGCCAGCAGCTTTGACGGATTTCAGGAACAGGGGAATGAGCAGTTCTTC. This gives the protein CASSFDGFQEQGNEQFF.

This rearrangement joins TRBV18 to TRBJ1-6; possible D gene TRBD1, 5 bases. CDR1 and CDR2 from the germline V gene are KGHSH and LQKENI. CDR3 size: 14 residues. With 2 bases removed from V and 9 bases from J, the gap between germline ends came to 11 bases. The CDR3 loop is CASSPEEGLSPLHF. Here the CDR3 DNA reads TGTGCCAGCTCACCAGAGGAGGGGCTTTCACCCCTCCACTTT.

The rearrangement links TRBV27 to TRBJ2-7; 8 bases are shared with TRBD2. The V gene's germline CDR1 is MNHEY and CDR2 SMNVEV (reference sequence). V lost 6 bases and J lost 2; bases outside the gene matches: 3. The CDR3 runs to 13 residues. This CDR3 is CASRLSGTYEQYF. The CDR3 DNA reads as TGTGCCAGCAGGCTTAGCGGGACCTACGAGCAGTACTTC.

This chain joins TRBV6-5 and TRBJ1-2; D is possibly TRBD1 (6 bases). This CDR3 region has 13 residues. V shed 6 bases and J shed 6 bases, with 14 bases lying between them. Germline CDR1 and CDR2: MNHEY and SVGAGI. CDR3 in amino acids: CASRAQGRDGYTF. The CDR3 DNA sequence: TGTGCCAGCAGGGCACAGGGTAGGGATGGCTACACCTTC.

The J gene is TRBJ1-2, the V gene TRBV12-2. TRBV12-2 is described as a pseudogene. This CDR3 region has 17 residues. The DNA of the CDR3 is TGTGCAAGTCGCTTAGCGCTACGTCAGCGAACTAACTATGGCTACACCTTC. Its protein is CASRLALRQRTNYGYTF.

The chain recombines TRBV6-5 with TRBJ2-4, with a weak D call TRBD2 (5 bases). The V gene lost 4 bases and the J gene lost 9 bases, with 13 bases spanning the gap. Germline V lookup: CDR1 MNHEY, CDR2 SVGAGI. CDR3 length: 13 amino acids. The CDR3 DNA follows: TGTGCCAGCAGTTCCGATCGCGGAGGCATTCAGTACTTC. Protein: CASSSDRGGIQYF.

The rearrangement joins TRBV30 to TRBJ1-1, with TRBD1 matching over 10 bases. Per the germline V gene, CDR1 is GTSNPN and CDR2 is SVGIG (reference sequence). CDR3 size: 16 residues. V gave up 5 bases and J gave up 0 bases; unmatched junction bases: 9. The CDR3 spells CAWLGTGDTLNTEAFF. As DNA, the CDR3 is TGTGCCTGGCTCGGGACAGGGGACACTCTGAACACTGAAGCTTTCTTT.

In this sample, this clone turned up a few times. The chain combines TRBV9 with TRBJ2-3; the D gene is possibly TRBD2 (7 bases). The germline V gene has CDR1 SGDLS and CDR2 YYNGEE. Trimming pared 4 bases from V and 4 bases from J, leaving 16 bases between. The CDR3 has 15 amino acids. The CDR3 DNA reads as TGTGCCAGCAGCCCCCGCGGGGGCCCCCCAGATACGCAGTATTTT. This encodes CASSPRGGPPDTQYF.

The chain combines TRBV20-1 with TRBJ1-2, with 8 positions matching TRBD1. J lost 6 bases, V lost 4 bases, and 1 base had no gene match. The length of the CDR3 is 11 residues. Germline CDR1 and CDR2: DFQATT and SNEGSKA (reference sequence). The CDR3 DNA is TGCAGTGCTAACAGGGGGGATGGCTACACCTTC. Protein: CSANRGDGYTF.

The V and J genes are TRBV6-5 and TRBJ1-6; a weak D match, TRBD1 (5 bases). The CDR3 extends over 14 amino acids. Looked up from germline, CDR1 is MNHEY and CDR2 is SVGAGI. The V gene lost 8 bases and the J gene lost 7 bases, with 15 bases spanning the gap. The CDR3 region is CASARTRENSPLHF. Written as DNA, the CDR3 is TGTGCCAGCGCCCGGACACGTGAGAATTCACCCCTCCACTTT.

J is TRBJ2-3 and V is TRBV11-2, with TRBD2 matching over 8 bases. J gave up 1 base and V 4 bases, and 7 bases lay outside the gene matches. This CDR3 is built from 16 residues. The V gene's germline CDR1 is SGHAT and CDR2 FQNNGV. This CDR3 reads CASSYQGLVGTDTQYF. The CDR3 bases are TGTGCCAGCAGCTACCAGGGACTAGTTGGCACAGATACGCAGTATTTT.

The V call is TRBV9, the J call TRBJ2-2; a possible D gene is TRBD2 (6 bases). Trimming took off 3 bases at V and 6 bases at J, with 12 bases between the two ends. The germline V gene has CDR1 SGDLS and CDR2 YYNGEE. This CDR3 contains 14 residues. The CDR3 here is CASSGDWGAGELFF. Here the CDR3 DNA reads TGTGCCAGCAGCGGGGACTGGGGGGCCGGGGAGCTGTTTTTT.

This chain joins TRBV5-1 and TRBJ1-2; 10 bases agree with TRBD1. Germline-derived CDR1 and CDR2 are SGHRS and YFSETQ. V shed 2 bases and J 4 bases; nucleotides not matched to a gene: 8. The CDR3 extends over 16 amino acids. CDR3 sequence (DNA): TGCGCCAGCAGCTTCATTCGGACAGGGGGGACCTATGGCTACACCTTC. It is translated as CASSFIRTGGTYGYTF.

The V call is TRBV18, the J call TRBJ1-1; 9 bases align to TRBD1. J lost 8 bases, V lost 3 bases, and 4 bases had no gene match. Per the germline V gene, CDR1 is KGHSH and CDR2 is LQKENI. CDR3 length: 13 residues. CDR3 loop: CASSPRTGAEAFF. The CDR3 nucleotides are TGTGCCAGCTCACCCCGGACAGGGGCAGAAGCTTTCTTT.

This clone was counted a single time. The rearrangement uses TRBV7-9 and TRBJ1-2; 9 nucleotides align to TRBD1. CDR3 size: 15 residues. V trimming: 2 bases; J trimming: 5 bases; junction bases outside the gene matches: 6. The V gene's germline CDR1 is SEHNR and CDR2 FQNEAQ (reference sequence). In DNA form, the CDR3 reads TGTGCCAGCAGCTTATTATCCGGGACAGGGTATGGCTACACCTTC. Residues: CASSLLSGTGYGYTF.

The genes are TRBV6-2 or TRBV6-3 and TRBJ2-7; D not resolved. Germline V gene sequence: CDR1 MNHEY, CDR2 SVGEGT. The CDR3 is 17 residues long. V lost 2 bases to trimming and J lost 0 bases, with 17 bases between them. The CDR3 DNA reads as TGTGCCAGCAGTTACGGTACCTACAGAGCCAGCTCCTACGAGCAGTACTTC. Encoded protein: CASSYGTYRASSYEQYF.

This rearrangement joins TRBV7-2 to TRBJ2-7; 8 nucleotides line up with TRBD1. CDR1 and CDR2 (germline): SGHTA, FQGNSA. The CDR3 runs 16 residues. With 4 bases clipped from V and 2 bases from J, the junction kept 10 bases outside the gene matches. Here the CDR3 reads CASSSWDRNSPYEQYF. The CDR3 DNA reads TGTGCCAGCAGCTCCTGGGACAGGAATTCTCCCTACGAGCAGTACTTC.

The chain is built from TRBV6-2 or TRBV6-3 and TRBJ1-2; D is unresolved. The V end was cut by 2 bases, the J end by 4 bases, with 14 bases between. The CDR3 length is 15 residues. Germline V lookup: CDR1 MNHEY, CDR2 SVGEGT. As DNA, the CDR3 is TGTGCCAGCAGTTACCCCGACGGAGAATTCTATGGCTACACCTTC. This translates into CASSYPDGEFYGYTF.

Worth noting for this clone: In the same sample, other DNA sequences code for this CDR3. The chain combines TRBV5-1 with TRBJ1-6, with D maybe TRBD1 (6 bases). V lost 0 bases and J 7 bases, leaving 8 bases between the germline ends. CDR3 length: 14 amino acids. Looked up from germline, CDR1 is SGHRS and CDR2 is YFSETQ. The CDR3 here is CASSLEQGNSPLHF. The DNA for the CDR3 is TGCGCCAGCAGCTTGGAGCAGGGGAATTCACCCCTCCACTTT.

This chain connects TRBV9 to TRBJ1-1; D is unclear. Germline values: CDR1 SGDLS, CDR2 YYNGEE. The CDR3 totals 13 residues. V gave up 0 bases and J gave up 4 bases, with 7 bases separating them. CDR3 DNA sequence: TGTGCCAGCAGCGTAGGAGTCGCCACTGAAGCTTTCTTT. Encoded protein: CASSVGVATEAFF.